This TCR beta chain originates from a study of T cell clonotyping in hematopoietic cell transplantation. V lost 1 base and J 2 bases, leaving 11 bases between the germline ends. There are 15 residues in the CDR3. From germline, CDR1 is SGHAT and CDR2 FQNNGV. On this clone: The antigen is undetermined.

The time point: recipient sample about 28 days before transplant, after cytoreduction. Here immunoSEQ multiplex PCR was the method, and the copy in TCRdb shows in-frame clones only, minus some. The data show some 50,000 clones, with approximately 78% seen just once and 5.3% held by the top ten. Findings of the study overall: Recipient TCR diversity dropped after transplant; expanded clonotypes rose from day 30 to 180. At the given depth, recipient repertoires were over 97% de novo clonotypes.

The specimen comprised peripheral blood mononuclear cells, sampled before stem cell transplant. The gene calls are TRBV11-2 and TRBJ1-2, with D possibly being TRBD1 (5 bases). This TCR was sampled from a man in his 60s with myelodysplastic syndrome. Some clones in this sample may be carry-over from other donors' samples. CDR3 residues: CASSLGGTENYGYTF. Here the CDR3 DNA reads TGTGCCAGCAGCTTAGGGGGGACCGAAAACTATGGCTACACCTTC.